The 26 T cell receptor beta chains below come from one sample, sequenced in a study of CD8+CD57+ T cells in acquired aplastic anemia. The template for TCR beta VDJ and CDR3 sequence profiling was genomic DNA. One entry per CDR3 protein, called by TCRdb with MiXCR from the reads. The sample contains about 190,000 distinct CDR3 sequences, 50% to 55% of which appear only once. Specimen: sorted CD4+, CD8+, or CD8+CD57+ T cells (not recorded which) from PBMCs. The source is a human donor in good health, serving as a control.

This clonotype was seen more than once but under ten times. The chain carries TRBV7-2 and TRBJ1-2; possible D gene TRBD1, 5 bases. This CDR3 has 13 residues. Trimming cost V 5 bases and J 4 bases, with 11 bases left between them. Germline V gives CDR1 SGHTA, CDR2 FQGNSA. This CDR3 reads CASSAGLFYGYTF. CDR3 DNA: TGTGCCAGCAGCGCGGGACTGTTCTATGGCTACACCTTC.

This rearrangement joins TRBV20-1 to TRBJ2-5; tentatively, D is TRBD2 (5 bases). Per germline, CDR1 DFQATT and CDR2 SNEGSKA (reference sequence). The CDR3 extends over 14 amino acids. Trimming stripped 3 bases from V and 1 base from J, with 12 bases between. The CDR3 region is CSASAGSFQETQYF. In nucleotides, the CDR3 is TGCAGTGCTAGCGCGGGCAGCTTCCAAGAGACCCAGTACTTC.

This clonotype was detected ten times or more. The J gene is TRBJ2-2, the V gene TRBV24-1; 7 nucleotides agree with TRBD1. Germline-derived CDR1 and CDR2 are KGHDR and SFDVKD. Unmatched junction bases numbered 8, after V lost 3 bases and J lost 5 bases. The CDR3 covers 16 residues. The chain's CDR3 is CATSDHPTGLTGELFF. The CDR3 bases are TGTGCCACCAGTGATCACCCGACAGGGCTTACCGGGGAGCTGTTTTTT.

The rearrangement joins TRBV2 to TRBJ1-5, with TRBD1 matching over 9 bases. This CDR3 spans 16 amino acids. Germline values: CDR1 SNHLY, CDR2 FYNNEI. Trimming removed 7 bases from V and 2 bases from J; junction bases left unmatched: 9. The CDR3 nucleotides read TGTGCCAGCATTCTAGAACAGGGGGCAGGCAATCAGCCCCAGCATTTT. Its protein product is CASILEQGAGNQPQHF.

This clonotype was seen ten or more times. The junction departs from germline at one end; a sequencing error may be responsible. V usage is TRBV5-1 and J usage is TRBJ2-7, with a tentative D call TRBD1 (5 bases). The CDR3 contains 13 residues. Germline CDR1 and CDR2: SGHRS and YFSETQ. The DNA of the CDR3 is TGCGCCAGCAGTTTGGACAATTCCTACGAGCAGTACTTC. It specifies CASSLDNSYEQYF.

This clonotype has a count of ten or more. This chain connects TRBV29-1 to TRBJ2-1; D gene unclear. The germline gives CDR1 SQVTM, CDR2 ANQGSEA. The CDR3 has 16 amino acids. Trimming removed 1 base at V and 4 bases at J, with 17 bases between. In DNA, the CDR3 is TGCAGCGTTGAAGGGCCACGATTTCTTCAGTACAATGAGCAGTTCTTC. This encodes CSVEGPRFLQYNEQFF.

DNA of the CDR3: TGTGCCAGCAGGACGGGCCGCGAGCAGTACTTC. The encoded protein is CASRTGREQYF. This rearrangement joins TRBV7-9 to TRBJ2-7; D not certain. The ends were cut back, 6 bases at V and 6 bases at J, with 9 bases in the middle. The germline V gene has CDR1 SEHNR and CDR2 FQNEAQ (reference sequence). The CDR3 contains 11 residues.

This rearrangement joins TRBV6-1 to TRBJ2-6; 7 bases fit TRBD1. Germline V gene data show CDR1 as MNHNS and CDR2 as SASEGT. The CDR3 has 14 amino acids. The V gene end was trimmed by 4 bases and the J gene end by 3 bases; junction bases not matched to a gene: 0. The DNA of the CDR3 is TGTGCCAGCAGTGGGACAGGTGGGGCCAACGTCCTGACTTTC. It encodes CASSGTGGANVLTF.

This clonotype was counted ten times or more. The J gene is TRBJ1-4, the V gene TRBV19; D remains ambiguous. Germline CDR1 LNHDA, CDR2 SQIVND (reference sequence). Between the trimmed V and J ends, which lost 3 bases and 5 bases, there was a span of 10 bases. This CDR3 has 14 amino acids. CDR3 residues: CASSIQAQNEKLFF. The CDR3 coding sequence is TGTGCCAGTAGTATCCAGGCGCAGAATGAAAAACTGTTTTTT.

The CDR3 spells CASSSDSYQPQHF. The CDR3 DNA reads as TGTGCCAGCTCATCGGACAGCTATCAGCCCCAGCATTTT. The chain couples TRBV14 to TRBJ1-5; D perhaps matches TRBD1 (6 bases). Germline-derived CDR1 and CDR2 are SGHDN and FVKESK. V was clipped by 8 bases and J by 5 bases, with 13 bases between them. The CDR3 has 13 amino acids.

This sequence joins TRBV7-8 and TRBJ2-5, with 8 bases lining up with TRBD2. This CDR3 has 15 residues. The trim removed 4 bases at V and 1 base at J, leaving 5 bases unmatched. Germline CDR1 reads SGHVS; CDR2 reads FQNEAQ. The CDR3 reads CASSSGGASQETQYF. CDR3 nucleotides: TGTGCCAGCAGCTCCGGGGGGGCCTCCCAAGAGACCCAGTACTTC.

This rearrangement joins TRBV29-1 to TRBJ2-7, with 7 bases aligning to TRBD1. This CDR3 has 15 amino acids. Trimming took 3 bases from V and 3 from J; bases not matched to a gene: 11. Germline V gives CDR1 SQVTM, CDR2 ANQGSEA. CDR3: CSVEGPNTGDYEQYV. In DNA, the CDR3 is TGCAGCGTTGAGGGCCCAAATACAGGGGACTACGAGCAGTACGTC.

The V and J genes are TRBV20-1 and TRBJ2-5; TRBD2 aligns across 7 bases. V shed 5 bases, J shed 1 base, and the junction held 7 bases outside the gene matches. Germline CDR1 DFQATT, CDR2 SNEGSKA (reference sequence). This CDR3 region has 14 residues. CDR3 sequence: CSAGGGTRQETQYF. CDR3 bases: TGCAGTGCTGGGGGGGGGACCCGCCAAGAGACCCAGTACTTC.

The rearrangement links TRBV7-2 to TRBJ2-5; 9 nucleotides agree with TRBD1. Germline trimming cut 5 bases from V and 8 bases from J; bases unmatched to any gene: 6. The CDR3 runs to 13 residues. Germline V CDR1 and CDR2: SGHTA, FQGNSA. The CDR3 spells CASSPGTGKTQYF. CDR3 DNA: TGTGCCAGCAGCCCCGGGACAGGGAAAACCCAGTACTTC.

The chain is built from TRBV10-1 and TRBJ1-1, with D maybe TRBD1 (6 bases). V was clipped by 6 bases and J by 4 bases, with 18 bases between them. In germline, CDR1 is WNHNN, CDR2 SYGVQD (reference sequence). CDR3 size: 15 residues. The CDR3 protein is CASSPGGQRITEAFF. The CDR3 DNA reads TGCGCCAGCAGCCCCGGGGGACAAAGGATCACTGAAGCTTTCTTT.

As concerns this clonotype: Its ends do not fully match the called genes, so a read error is possible. V gene TRBV7-2 combines with J gene TRBJ2-5, with D tentatively TRBD2 (5 bases). Germline assignment: CDR1 SGHTA and CDR2 FQGNSA. This CDR3 region has 14 residues. The CDR3 sequence is CAGSLAHVTDTQYF. CDR3 bases: TGTGCCGGCAGCTTAGCGCACGTAACAGATACGCAGTACTTC.

With respect to this clonotype: The conserved final phenylalanine or tryptophan is absent from the CDR3, which likely points to a read error. The CDR3 DNA reads TGTGCCAGCAGCTTACATGGGACTAGCGGGATGGAGACCCAGTACTCC. Translated, it gives CASSLHGTSGMETQYS. The chain links TRBV7-2 to TRBJ2-5; 13 positions match TRBD2. V shed 2 bases, J shed 5 bases, and the junction held 5 bases outside the gene matches. This CDR3 spans 16 amino acids. Germline assignment: CDR1 SGHTA and CDR2 FQGNSA.

This clonotype was picked up many times. The chain joins TRBV5-6 to TRBJ2-2; D ambiguous. CDR3 length: 16 residues. CDR1 is SGHDT and CDR2 is YYEEEE in the germline V gene. V was cut by 1 base and J by 2 bases, with 12 bases left in between. The CDR3 protein is CASSLFRSHNTGELFF. Written as DNA, the CDR3 is TGTGCCAGCAGCTTGTTCCGGTCCCATAACACCGGGGAGCTGTTTTTT.

This clonotype was counted ten times or more. The genes are TRBV5-1 and TRBJ2-2; 11 nucleotides line up with TRBD2. Germline assignment: CDR1 SGHRS and CDR2 YFSETQ. This CDR3 comprises 15 residues. J lost 8 bases, V lost 3 bases, and 6 bases had no gene match. CDR3 sequence reads: CASSSGLAELGELFF. The CDR3 bases are TGCGCCAGCAGCTCGGGACTAGCGGAACTGGGGGAGCTGTTTTTT.

This clonotype was detected ten times or more. This chain links TRBV20-1 with TRBJ2-5; D may match TRBD1 or TRBD2 (5 bases each). Germline assignment: CDR1 DFQATT and CDR2 SNEGSKA (reference sequence). Trimming pared 6 bases from V and 4 bases from J, leaving 21 bases between. CDR3 length equals 15 residues. CDR3 residues: CSALIPGTRAETQYF. The CDR3 region has the DNA TGCAGTGCCCTAATTCCCGGGACCAGGGCAGAGACCCAGTACTTC.

This chain connects TRBV10-3 to TRBJ2-7; D remains unclear. Trimming took 3 bases from V and 0 from J, leaving 9 bases between them. The CDR3 spans 14 residues. Looked up from germline, CDR1 is ENHRY and CDR2 is SYGVKD. CDR3 amino acids: CAISDGRTSYEQYF. The DNA for the CDR3 is TGTGCCATCAGTGATGGCAGAACCTCCTACGAGCAGTACTTC.

This clonotype was observed many times. The chain is built from TRBV28 and TRBJ2-1, with D tentatively TRBD1 (6 bases). The CDR3 runs 16 residues. Germline V gene sequence: CDR1 MDHEN, CDR2 SYDVKM. Trimming removed 8 bases from V and 3 bases from J, with 20 bases in between. The CDR3 is CASRSAGQRIYNEQFF. The CDR3 DNA sequence: TGTGCCAGCCGTTCTGCTGGACAGAGAATCTACAATGAGCAGTTCTTC.

This clonotype was seen ten or more times. The rearrangement uses TRBV19 and TRBJ2-5; maybe TRBD1 (6 bases). Trimming cost V 3 bases and J 7 bases, with 15 bases left between them. Germline-derived CDR1 and CDR2 are LNHDA and SQIVND (reference sequence). The CDR3 runs to 14 residues. The CDR3 DNA sequence: TGTGCCAGTAGTATTCGTGCAGGGGCCCCGACCCAGTACTTC. The encoded protein is CASSIRAGAPTQYF.

The V and J genes are TRBV19 and TRBJ2-7; D uncertain. Trimming removed 5 bases from V and 0 bases from J, with 11 bases in between. CDR3 length equals 14 residues. CDR1 and CDR2 from the germline V gene are LNHDA and SQIVND (reference sequence). Written as DNA, the CDR3 is TGTGCCAGTAGTGTCGTCAAGGGCTCCTACGAGCAGTACTTC. This sequence encodes CASSVVKGSYEQYF.

Concerning this clonotype itself: The junction departs from germline at one end; a sequencing error may be responsible. CDR3 loop: CASSLEAGGPVF. The CDR3 DNA reads TGTGCCAGCAGCTTAGAAGCAGGGGGCCCCGTCTTC. The gene calls are TRBV7-2 and TRBJ2-7, with 8 bases aligning to TRBD1. The CDR3 has 12 amino acids. The germline V gene encodes CDR1 SGHTA and CDR2 FQGNSA.

This clonotype was counted ten times or more. In nucleotides, the CDR3 is TGCGCCAGCAGCCCGAAGCTAACTAATGAAAAACTGTTTTTT. Amino acids: CASSPKLTNEKLFF. V is TRBV4-1 and J is TRBJ1-4; D gene uncertain. The CDR3 is 14 residues long. CDR1 MGHRA and CDR2 YSYEKL come from the germline V gene. V was shortened by 4 bases and J by 1 base, with 7 bases between the two germline ends.